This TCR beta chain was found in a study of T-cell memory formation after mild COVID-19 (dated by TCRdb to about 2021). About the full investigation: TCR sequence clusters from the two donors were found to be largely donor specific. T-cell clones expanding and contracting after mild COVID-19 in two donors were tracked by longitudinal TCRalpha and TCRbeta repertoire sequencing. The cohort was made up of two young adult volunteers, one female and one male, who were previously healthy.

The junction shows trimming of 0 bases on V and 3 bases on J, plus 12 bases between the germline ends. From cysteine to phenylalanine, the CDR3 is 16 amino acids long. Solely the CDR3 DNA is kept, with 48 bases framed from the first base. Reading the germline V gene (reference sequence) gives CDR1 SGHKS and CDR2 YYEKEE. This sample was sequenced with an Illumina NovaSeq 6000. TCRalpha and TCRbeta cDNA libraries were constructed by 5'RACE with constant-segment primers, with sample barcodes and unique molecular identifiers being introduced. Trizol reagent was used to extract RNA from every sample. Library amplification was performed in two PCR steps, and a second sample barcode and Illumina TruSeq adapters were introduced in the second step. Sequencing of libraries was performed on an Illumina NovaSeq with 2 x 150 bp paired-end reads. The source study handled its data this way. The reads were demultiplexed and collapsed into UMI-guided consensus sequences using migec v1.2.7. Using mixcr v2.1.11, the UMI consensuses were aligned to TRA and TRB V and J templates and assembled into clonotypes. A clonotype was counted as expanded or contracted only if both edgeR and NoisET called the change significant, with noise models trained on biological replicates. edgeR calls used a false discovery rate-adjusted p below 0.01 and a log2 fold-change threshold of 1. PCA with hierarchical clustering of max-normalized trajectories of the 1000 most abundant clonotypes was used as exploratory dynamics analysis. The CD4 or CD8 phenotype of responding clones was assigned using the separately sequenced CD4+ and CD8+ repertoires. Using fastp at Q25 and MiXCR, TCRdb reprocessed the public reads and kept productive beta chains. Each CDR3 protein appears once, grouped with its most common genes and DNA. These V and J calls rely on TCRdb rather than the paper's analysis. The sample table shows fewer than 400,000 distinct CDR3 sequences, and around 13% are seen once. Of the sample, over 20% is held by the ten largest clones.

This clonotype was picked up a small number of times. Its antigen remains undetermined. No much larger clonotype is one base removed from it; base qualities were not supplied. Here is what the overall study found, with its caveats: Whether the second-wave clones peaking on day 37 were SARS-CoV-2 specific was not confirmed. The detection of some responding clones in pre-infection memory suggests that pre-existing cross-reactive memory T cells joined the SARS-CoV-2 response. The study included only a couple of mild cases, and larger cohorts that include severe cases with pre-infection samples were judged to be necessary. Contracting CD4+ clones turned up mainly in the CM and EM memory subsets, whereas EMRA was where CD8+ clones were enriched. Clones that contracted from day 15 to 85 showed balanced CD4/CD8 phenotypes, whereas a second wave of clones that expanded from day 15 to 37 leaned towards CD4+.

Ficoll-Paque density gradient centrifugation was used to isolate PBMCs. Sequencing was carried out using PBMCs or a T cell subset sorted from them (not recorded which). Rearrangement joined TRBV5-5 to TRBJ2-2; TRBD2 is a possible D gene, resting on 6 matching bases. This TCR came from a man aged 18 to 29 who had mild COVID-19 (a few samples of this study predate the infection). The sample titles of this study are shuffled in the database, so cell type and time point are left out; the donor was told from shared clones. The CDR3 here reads CASSLGGGQYTGELFF. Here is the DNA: TGTGCCAGCAGCTTGGGAGGAGGGCAGTACACCGGGGAGCTGTTTTTT. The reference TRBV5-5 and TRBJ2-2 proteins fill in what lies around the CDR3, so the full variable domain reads DAGVTQSPTHLIKTRGQQVTLRCSPISGHKSVSWYQQVLGQGPQFIFQYYEKEERGRGNFPDRFSARQFPNYSSELNVNALLLGDSALYLCASSLGGGQYTGELFFGEGSRLTVL.